A selection of T cell receptor beta chains follows, all from one sample in a study of T cells in Graves' hyperthyroidism and ophthalmopathy. TCRdb ran MiXCR on the multiplex PCR reads and lists one entry per CDR3 protein. The repertoire holds a few hundred thousand distinct CDR3 sequences, with over 13% as singletons. The material sequenced was blood. The source is a woman aged 18-29 years with Graves' hyperthyroidism. CDR3s include the opening cysteine and the closing phenylalanine or tryptophan. The D gene is left open where the match is weak. Only some rows state a clone size, as once, few, many or a class for expanded clones.

cdr3_aa cdr3_nt clone_size d_call j_call v_call
CATLEQRGYNEQFF TGTGCCACCTTGGAGCAGCGGGGGTACAATGAGCAGTTCTTC . TRBD2 TRBJ2-1 TRBV5-4
CSAGGQINTEAFF TGCAGTGCAGGGGGACAGATTAACACTGAAGCTTTCTTT few TRBD1 TRBJ1-1 TRBV20-1
CASSAPRILYNEQFF TGTGCCAGCAGCGCCCCTAGGATACTCTACAATGAGCAGTTCTTC many . TRBJ2-1 TRBV28
CASSQELRGLHAQAFF TGTGCCAGCAGCCAAGAACTCAGGGGGCTTCACGCCCAAGCTTTCTTT few TRBD1 TRBJ1-1 TRBV14
CSASRLAGTDTQYF TGCAGTGCTAGTCGGCTAGCGGGCACAGATACGCAGTATTTT many TRBD2 TRBJ2-3 TRBV20-1
CASSPRTFGAYGYTF TGTGCCAGCAGCCCCCGGACCTTTGGGGCCTATGGCTACACCTTC . . TRBJ1-2 TRBV9
CASSLAVAGPSLQYF TGTGCCAGCAGTTTAGCAGTAGCCGGGCCTAGTTTACAGTATTTT . . TRBJ2-3 TRBV12-3/TRBV12-4
CASSAGVFSTDTQYF TGTGCCAGCTCAGCGGGAGTATTTAGCACAGATACGCAGTATTTT many TRBD2 TRBJ2-3 TRBV12-3/TRBV12-4
CASSGTEYSGANVLTF TGTGCCAGCAGTGGGACGGAATACTCTGGGGCCAACGTCCTGACTTTC . . TRBJ2-6 TRBV6-1
CASSFNSGYGYTF TGTGCCAGCAGTTTTAACAGCGGCTATGGCTACACCTTC many . TRBJ1-2 TRBV12-3/TRBV12-4
CATSGGKGGWEQFF TGTGCCACCAGTGGGGGGAAGGGCGGGTGGGAGCAGTTCTTC . . TRBJ2-1 TRBV24-1
CASSPHRGAGEKLFF TGTGCCAGCAGCCCCCACAGGGGGGCGGGTGAAAAACTGTTTTTT . TRBD1 TRBJ1-4 TRBV14
CASTVAGHYNEQFF TGTGCCAGCACCGTCGCGGGACACTACAATGAGCAGTTCTTC . . TRBJ2-1 TRBV7-9
CASSLINMNTEAFF TGTGCCAGCAGCTTAATCAACATGAACACTGAAGCTTTCTTT many . TRBJ1-1 TRBV11-3
CASRTGTGAYEQYF TGTGCCAGCAGAACCGGGACAGGGGCCTACGAGCAGTACTTC . TRBD1 TRBJ2-7 TRBV6-1
CASSSYRSDTQYF TGTGCCAGCAGCTCCTATAGGTCCGATACGCAGTATTTT . . TRBJ2-3 TRBV7-9
CAISGVGEGGEAFF TGTGCCATCAGTGGGGTCGGGGAAGGAGGTGAAGCTTTCTTT many . TRBJ1-1 TRBV10-3
CASSQDSSHQPQHF TGCGCCAGCAGCCAAGACAGCTCTCATCAGCCCCAGCATTTT many . TRBJ1-5 TRBV4-1
CASSPGDGRTYNEQFF TGTGCCAGCTCACCAGGCGACGGGCGAACCTACAATGAGCAGTTCTTC many . TRBJ2-1 TRBV18
CSATHSGSPYNEQFF TGCAGTGCTACACATAGCGGGAGCCCCTACAATGAGCAGTTCTTC few TRBD2 TRBJ2-1 TRBV20-1
CASSPGTARNTIYF TGTGCCAGCAGCCCCGGGACAGCGAGAAACACCATATATTTT many TRBD1 TRBJ1-3 TRBV11-2
CASQIHRGGGNEQFF TGTGCCAGCCAGATCCACAGGGGAGGGGGCAATGAGCAGTTCTTC many . TRBJ2-1 TRBV2
CASSTWDINYGYTF TGTGCCAGCAGCACCTGGGACATAAACTATGGCTACACCTTC many . TRBJ1-2 TRBV12-3/TRBV12-4
CASSAIASSYNEQFF TGTGCCAGCAGCGCAATAGCGTCCTCCTACAATGAGCAGTTCTTC many . TRBJ2-1 TRBV9
CATSDRTRGNQPQHF TGCGCCACCAGTGACAGGACCAGGGGCAATCAGCCCCAGCATTTT many . TRBJ1-5 TRBV24-1
CASSYLGNYGYTF TGTGCCAGCAGTTATCTGGGAAACTATGGCTACACCTTC few . TRBJ1-2 TRBV6-2/TRBV6-3
CATSDPDRPYGYTF TGTGCCACCAGTGATCCGGACAGGCCTTATGGCTACACCTTC many TRBD1 TRBJ1-2 TRBV24-1
CASSYASGRSGTDTQYF TGTGCCAGCAGTTACGCTAGCGGGAGGAGCGGAACAGATACGCAGTATTTT many TRBD2 TRBJ2-3 TRBV6-6
CASSQEAGGLSTNEKLFF TGTGCCAGCAGCCAAGAAGCGGGGGGGCTTTCAACTAATGAAAAACTGTTTTTT few . TRBJ1-4 TRBV14
CASGKGGVGGNQPQHF TGTGCCAGCGGTAAAGGGGGCGTGGGTGGCAATCAGCCCCAGCATTTT few TRBD1 TRBJ1-5 TRBV7-2
CASRGGNSDTEAFF TGTGCCAGCAGGGGGGGCAACAGCGACACTGAAGCTTTCTTT many . TRBJ1-1 TRBV11-1
CSASLGGGNQPQHF TGCAGTGCTAGTTTGGGGGGCGGCAATCAGCCCCAGCATTTT many . TRBJ1-5 TRBV20-1
CASSLLTSGSYEQYF TGTGCCAGCAGCTTACTGACTAGCGGGAGTTACGAGCAGTACTTC few TRBD2 TRBJ2-7 TRBV7-9
CASSTNSVVQETQYF TGTGCCAGCAGTACTAACTCGGTTGTTCAAGAGACCCAGTACTTC . . TRBJ2-5 TRBV6-5